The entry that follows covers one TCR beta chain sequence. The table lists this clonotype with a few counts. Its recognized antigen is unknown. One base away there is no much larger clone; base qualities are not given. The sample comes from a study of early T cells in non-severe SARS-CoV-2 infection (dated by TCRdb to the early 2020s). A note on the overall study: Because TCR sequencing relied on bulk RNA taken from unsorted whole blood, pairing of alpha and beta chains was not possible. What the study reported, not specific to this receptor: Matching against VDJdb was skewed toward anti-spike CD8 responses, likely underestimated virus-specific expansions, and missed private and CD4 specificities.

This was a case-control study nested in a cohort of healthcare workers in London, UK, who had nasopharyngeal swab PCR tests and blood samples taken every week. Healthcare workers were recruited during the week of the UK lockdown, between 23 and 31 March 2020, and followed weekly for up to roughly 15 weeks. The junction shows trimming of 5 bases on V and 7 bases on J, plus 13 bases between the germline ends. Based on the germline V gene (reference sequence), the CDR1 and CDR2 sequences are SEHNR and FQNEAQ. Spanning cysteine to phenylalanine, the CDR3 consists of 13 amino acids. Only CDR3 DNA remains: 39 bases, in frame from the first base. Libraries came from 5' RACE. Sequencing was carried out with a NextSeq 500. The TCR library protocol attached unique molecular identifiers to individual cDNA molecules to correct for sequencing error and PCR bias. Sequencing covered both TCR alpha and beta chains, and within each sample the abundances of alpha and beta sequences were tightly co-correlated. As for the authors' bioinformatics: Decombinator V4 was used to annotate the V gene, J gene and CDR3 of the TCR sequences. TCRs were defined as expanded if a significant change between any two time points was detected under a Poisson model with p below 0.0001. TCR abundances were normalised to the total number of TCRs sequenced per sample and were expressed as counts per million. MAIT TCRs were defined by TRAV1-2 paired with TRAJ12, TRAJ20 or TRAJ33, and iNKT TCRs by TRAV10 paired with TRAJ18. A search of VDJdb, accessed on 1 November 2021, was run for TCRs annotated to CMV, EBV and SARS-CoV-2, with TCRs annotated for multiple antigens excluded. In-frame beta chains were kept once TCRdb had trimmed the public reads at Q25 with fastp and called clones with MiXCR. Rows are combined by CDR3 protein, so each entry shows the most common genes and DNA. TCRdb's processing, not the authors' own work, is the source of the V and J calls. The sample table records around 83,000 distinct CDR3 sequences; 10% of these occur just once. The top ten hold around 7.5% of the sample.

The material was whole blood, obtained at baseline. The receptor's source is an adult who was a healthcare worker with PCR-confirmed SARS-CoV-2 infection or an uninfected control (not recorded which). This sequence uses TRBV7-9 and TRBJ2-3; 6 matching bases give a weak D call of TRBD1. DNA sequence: TGTGCCAGCAGCCCCGGACAGCGGAATACGCAGTATTTT. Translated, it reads CASSPGQRNTQYF.